A single sample gave rise to the 17 T cell receptor beta chains below, sequenced in a study of blood T cell repertoires in COVID-19. The data were produced by immunoSEQ multiplex PCR, yet TCRdb's version contains in-frame clones alone and is incomplete. The profile shows 25,000 to 35,000 clones, 85% of them singletons. The sequenced material came from peripheral blood. All receptors derive from a human donor in a cohort sampled during active COVID-19.

The sample holds one count of this clone. The chain is built from TRBV2 and TRBJ2-1; D ambiguous. V was pared by 6 bases and J by 6 bases, with 9 bases between. The CDR3 sequence is 12 residues long. Germline V gene lookup returns CDR1 SNHLY and CDR2 FYNNEI. The CDR3 protein is CASRPPGNEQFF. The CDR3 DNA is TGTGCCAGCAGGCCACCGGGCAATGAGCAGTTCTTC.

This clone was found once. This chain links TRBV9 with TRBJ2-5; TRBD1 is a possible D gene (5 bases). V was clipped by 0 bases and J by 4 bases, with 13 bases between them. Germline assignment: CDR1 SGDLS and CDR2 YYNGEE. The length of the CDR3 is 15 residues. CDR3 protein: CASSVEGNQGETQYF. For the CDR3, the DNA is TGTGCCAGCAGCGTAGAAGGAAATCAGGGAGAGACCCAGTACTTC.

This rearrangement joins TRBV28 to TRBJ2-7; 15 bases line up with TRBD2. This CDR3 is built from 18 residues. J gave up 2 bases and V 6 bases, and 11 bases lay outside the gene matches. Germline V lookup: CDR1 MDHEN, CDR2 SYDVKM. CDR3 amino acids: CASSLVGLAGGTTYEQYF. The CDR3, as DNA: TGTGCCAGCAGCCTCGTGGGACTAGCGGGGGGAACCACCTACGAGCAGTACTTC.

The chain has TRBV19 and TRBJ2-3; TRBD1 matches at 11 bases. Looked up from germline, CDR1 is LNHDA and CDR2 is SQIVND (reference sequence). V trimming: 1 base; J trimming: 3 bases; junction bases outside the gene matches: 3. The CDR3 spans 16 residues. CDR3 in amino acids: CASSIVGTGGTDTQYF. Here the CDR3 DNA reads TGTGCCAGTAGTATAGTGGGGACAGGGGGAACAGATACGCAGTATTTT.

The chain couples TRBV25-1 to TRBJ2-3, with D unclear. The CDR3 is 14 residues long. Germline-derived CDR1 and CDR2 are MGHDK and SYGVNS. The V end was cut by 3 bases, the J end by 2 bases, with 9 bases between. CDR3 sequence (DNA): TGTGCCAGCAGTGACCCTCCACACACAGATACGCAGTATTTT. It codes for CASSDPPHTDTQYF.

The V gene is TRBV10-3, the J gene TRBJ1-2, with D perhaps matching TRBD1 (5 bases). Between the trimmed V and J ends, which lost 3 bases and 7 bases, there was a span of 12 bases. This CDR3 is built from 13 residues. The V gene's germline CDR1 is ENHRY and CDR2 SYGVKD. The CDR3 sequence: CAISEDDSRGYTF. The CDR3 DNA is TGTGCCATCAGTGAAGATGACAGCCGTGGCTACACCTTC.

Only a few counts were recorded for this clone. The chain is built from TRBV6-5 and TRBJ1-2, with D unclear. Germline assignment: CDR1 MNHEY and CDR2 SVGAGI. Trimming removed 0 bases at V and 0 bases at J, with 8 bases between. The CDR3 is 15 residues long. The CDR3 is CASSYSGTPNYGYTF. CDR3 in DNA: TGTGCCAGCAGTTACTCTGGCACCCCTAACTATGGCTACACCTTC.

Only one count was recorded for this clone. The chain recombines TRBV25-1 with TRBJ1-2; 7 bases are a match to TRBD1. This CDR3 contains 14 residues. Germline lookup yields CDR1 MGHDK and CDR2 SYGVNS. V lost 3 bases to trimming and J lost 3 bases; unmatched junction nucleotides: 4. The CDR3 DNA reads as TGTGCCAGCAGTGACCTCGGGACAGACTATGGCTACACCTTC. It translates to CASSDLGTDYGYTF.

The chain links TRBV6-5 to TRBJ2-5, with 7 bases identical to TRBD2. The CDR3 totals 14 residues. Germline CDR1 and CDR2: MNHEY and SVGAGI. The V gene end was trimmed by 1 base and the J gene end by 4 bases; junction bases not matched to a gene: 3. The CDR3 DNA follows: TGTGCCAGCAGTTACTGGGCTAGCGGAGAGACCCAGTACTTC. The encoded protein is CASSYWASGETQYF.

V gene TRBV28 combines with J gene TRBJ1-1, with TRBD1 identical over 9 bases. This CDR3 spans 14 amino acids. CDR1 and CDR2 (germline): MDHEN, SYDVKM. The J segment lost 4 bases and the V segment lost 6 bases, leaving 6 bases of the junction unmatched. CDR3 protein: CASRPGQGATEAFF. CDR3 bases: TGTGCCAGCAGACCGGGACAGGGAGCCACTGAAGCTTTCTTT.

This clone was counted between two and nine times. The rearrangement joins TRBV7-9 to TRBJ1-2; maybe TRBD1 (5 bases). The V end was cut by 5 bases, the J end by 3 bases, with 16 bases between. Germline assignment: CDR1 SEHNR and CDR2 FQNEAQ (reference sequence). CDR3 length: 15 amino acids. The CDR3 nucleotides are TGTGCCAGCAGCCCCGGGGGGGGAGTCGACTATGGCTACACCTTC. Translating it yields CASSPGGGVDYGYTF.

The chain joins TRBV27 to TRBJ2-3; a weak D match, TRBD1 (5 bases). Trimming removed 3 bases at V and 0 bases at J, with 19 bases between. The CDR3 extends over 18 amino acids. CDR1 MNHEY and CDR2 SMNVEV come from the germline V gene (reference sequence). The CDR3 loop reads CASSFRMETAASTDTQYF. The CDR3 nucleotides read TGTGCCAGCAGTTTTCGCATGGAGACAGCTGCTAGCACAGATACGCAGTATTTT.

The chain has TRBV10-3 and TRBJ2-7, with 7 bases fitting TRBD1. Germline CDR1 reads ENHRY; CDR2 reads SYGVKD. The CDR3 has 14 residues. The junction had 7 bases not matched to a gene; V was cut back by 5 bases and J by 3 bases. The DNA for the CDR3 is TGTGCCATCAGTACCTGGGACAGATACTACGAGCAGTACTTC. Its translation is CAISTWDRYYEQYF.

The rearrangement uses TRBV28 and TRBJ2-7, with no clear D. Between the trimmed V and J ends, which lost 6 bases and 1 base, there was a span of 19 bases. Germline V lookup: CDR1 MDHEN, CDR2 SYDVKM. This CDR3 has 16 amino acids. The CDR3 spells CASSPPGSRGSYEQYF. In DNA form, the CDR3 reads TGTGCCAGCAGCCCGCCCGGCTCCCGAGGATCCTACGAGCAGTACTTC.

The chain uses TRBV27 and TRBJ2-1, with D perhaps matching TRBD2 (5 bases). V was shortened by 7 bases and J by 1 base, with 11 bases between the two germline ends. The CDR3 spans 14 residues. Looked up from germline, CDR1 is MNHEY and CDR2 is SMNVEV (reference sequence). CDR3 loop: CASTRAESYNEQFF. CDR3 DNA sequence: TGTGCCAGCACTCGAGCGGAGTCCTACAATGAGCAGTTCTTC.

The J gene is TRBJ2-4, the V gene TRBV12-3 or TRBV12-4; the D is unclear. The CDR3 spans 12 residues. Trimming pared 6 bases from V and 13 bases from J, leaving 16 bases between. DNA of the CDR3: TGTGCCAGCAGATCTGAGAAACTCGCCCAGTACTTC. Translation gives CASRSEKLAQYF.

The V call is TRBV5-1, the J call TRBJ2-5, with 11 bases fitting TRBD2. V lost 0 bases, J lost 4 bases, and 2 bases stayed unmatched. Germline assignment: CDR1 SGHRS and CDR2 YFSETQ. CDR3 length: 15 residues. The CDR3 DNA is TGCGCCAGCAGCTTGGAGCTAGCGGGGGGAGAGACCCAGTACTTC. Its translation: CASSLELAGGETQYF.